This TCR beta chain stems from a study of long-term antiretroviral therapy in people with HIV. On this clone itself: Its antigen remains unidentified. Mismatch with germline at one junction end may stem from a read error.

Study outcomes and limitations: Increased diversity was seen after ART, yet it remained lower than in transplant donor controls.

CDR3 size: 15 residues. The germline V gene has CDR1 MNHEY and CDR2 SVGAGI. Without exception, participants with HIV were treated in the United States. Sequencing relied on immunoSEQ assay v3.0, run at survey level. Generated by immunoSEQ multiplex PCR, the TCRdb table keeps only in-frame clones and is missing some. Counted here are over 10,000 clones, roughly nine tenths occurring once; the ten biggest clones make up around 21%. The rearrangement links TRBV6-5 to TRBJ2-7; 9 nucleotides match TRBD2. This clonotype was obtained from a woman between 40 and 55 years old with HIV. Sequenced here: unsorted PBMCs, sampled 2.1 years after starting antiretroviral therapy. The DNA for the CDR3 is TGTGCCAGCACCCCCCTGGGTAGCGGGGGCAACGGGTCGTTCTTC. It yields the protein CASTPLGSGGNGSFF.